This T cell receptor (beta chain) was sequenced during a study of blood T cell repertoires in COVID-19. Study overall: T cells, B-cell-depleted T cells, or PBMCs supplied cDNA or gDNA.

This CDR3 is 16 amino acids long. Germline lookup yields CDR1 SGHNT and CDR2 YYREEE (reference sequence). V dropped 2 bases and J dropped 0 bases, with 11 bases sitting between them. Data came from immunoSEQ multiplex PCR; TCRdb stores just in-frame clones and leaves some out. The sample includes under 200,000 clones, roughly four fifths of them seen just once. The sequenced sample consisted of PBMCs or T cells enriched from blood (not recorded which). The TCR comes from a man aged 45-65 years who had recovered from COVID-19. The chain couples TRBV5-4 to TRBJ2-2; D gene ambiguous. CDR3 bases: TGTGCCAGCAGCTTAGGAGTGAACCCGAACACCGGGGAGCTGTTTTTT. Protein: CASSLGVNPNTGELFF.